This paragraph covers one TCR beta chain sequence. This CDR3 has 14 amino acids. Trimming shortened V by 1 base and J by 2 bases, and 10 bases separated the two germline ends. CDR1 and CDR2 (germline): DFQATT, SNEGSKA (reference sequence). The data were obtained in a study of CDR3 diversity in severe acne. TCRdb recomputed calls from the PCR reads with MiXCR, one row per CDR3 protein. The sample has about 85,000 distinct CDR3 sequences; 48% are singletons. The sample comprised blood. The TCR comes from a male donor in good health, serving as a control. The rearrangement joins TRBV20-1 to TRBJ2-3; a possible D gene is TRBD1 (6 bases). The CDR3, as DNA: TGCAGTGCTAGAGGGGGGCGGGTCACAGATACGCAGTATTTT. Its protein product is CSARGGRVTDTQYF.